This paragraph covers one TCR beta chain sequence. Its antigen remains unidentified. The data belong to a study of long-term antiretroviral therapy in people with HIV. Whole-study results and caveats: Repertoires looked antigen-experienced, with only a slight naive shift after ART. Relative to transplant donor controls, diversity remained lower despite increasing after ART. Clonal expansions arising prior to ART prevailed in the repertoire at every time point.

The authors ran the immunoSEQ assay, v3.0, at survey level. The assay was immunoSEQ multiplex PCR, and TCRdb's table has in-frame clones only and misses some. The sample records more than 20,000 clones, more than 80% being singletons. No fewer than two post-ART and no fewer than one pre-ART PBMC samples existed for each donor. This CDR3 has 13 residues. Germline lookup yields CDR1 SGHDT and CDR2 YYEEEE. V gave up 6 bases and J gave up 6 bases, with 13 bases separating them. This rearrangement joins TRBV5-6 to TRBJ2-1, with a tentative D call TRBD1 (5 bases). The sample here was unsorted PBMCs, taken 0.5 years before starting antiretroviral therapy. The TCR comes from a man between 35 and 55 years old with HIV. CDR3: CASMTQGSNEQFF. CDR3 sequence (DNA): TGTGCCAGCATGACGCAGGGCAGCAATGAGCAGTTCTTC. The full variable domain, with the rest looked up from reference TRBV5-6 and TRBJ2-1, is DAGVTQSPTHLIKTRGQQVTLRCSPKSGHDTVSWYQQALGQGPQFIFQYYEEEERQRGNFPDRFSGHQFPNYSSELNVNALLLGDSALYLCASMTQGSNEQFFGPGTRLTVL.